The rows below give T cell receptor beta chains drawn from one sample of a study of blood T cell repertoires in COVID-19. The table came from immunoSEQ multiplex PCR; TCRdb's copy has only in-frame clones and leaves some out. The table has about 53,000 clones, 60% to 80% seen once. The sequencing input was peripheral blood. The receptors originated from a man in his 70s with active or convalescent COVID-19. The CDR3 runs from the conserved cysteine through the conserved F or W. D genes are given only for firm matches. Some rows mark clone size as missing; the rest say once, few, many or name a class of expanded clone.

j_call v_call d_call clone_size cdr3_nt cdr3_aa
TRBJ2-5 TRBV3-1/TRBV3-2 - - TGTGCCAGCAGCCAAGGAGCTAAGAACCAGTACTTC CASSQGAKNQYF
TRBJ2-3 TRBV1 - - TGCACCAGCAGCCTTTGGGGGCTAGCGGGGGGGGCTAGCACAGATACGCAGTATTTT CTSSLWGLAGGASTDTQYF
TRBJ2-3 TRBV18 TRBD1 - TGTGCCAGCTCACCCGGGACAGTAGGGAGAGGAGATACGCAGTATTTT CASSPGTVGRGDTQYF
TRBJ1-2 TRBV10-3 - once TGTGCCATCAGTGAAGAAGCTACTAACTATGGCTACACCTTC CAISEEATNYGYTF
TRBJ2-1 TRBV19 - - TGTGCCAGTAGTCCCCGTCTCGGCTCCTACAATGAGCAGTTCTTC CASSPRLGSYNEQFF
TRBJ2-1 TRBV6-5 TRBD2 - TGTGCCAGCAGCCTACGCGGGGGTGAGCAGTTCTTC CASSLRGGEQFF
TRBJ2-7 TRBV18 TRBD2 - TGTGCCAGCTCAAGCGGGACCCTCCAGAGCTCCTACGAGCAGTACTTC CASSSGTLQSSYEQYF
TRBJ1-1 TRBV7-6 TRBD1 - TGTGCCAGCAGCTTAGGACCGGGACAGATGAACACTGAAGCTTTCTTT CASSLGPGQMNTEAFF
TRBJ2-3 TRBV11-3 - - TGTGCCAGCAGACCGACTGCGGCCGTCGCGCAGTATTTT CASRPTAAVAQYF
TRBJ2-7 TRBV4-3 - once TGCGCCAGCAGCCAAGATTTACGGACTTACGAGCAGTACTTC CASSQDLRTYEQYF
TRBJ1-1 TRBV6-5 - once TGTGCCAGCAGGTTACAGGGATTGGCGAACACTGAAGCTTTCTTT CASRLQGLANTEAFF
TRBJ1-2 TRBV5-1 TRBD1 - TGCGCCAGCAGCTTAAGGACAGGGGGCGAACTTTATGGCTACACCTTC CASSLRTGGELYGYTF
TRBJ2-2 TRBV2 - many TGTGCCAGCAGATACGGGGAAGATTGGACCGGGGAGCTGTTTTTT CASRYGEDWTGELFF
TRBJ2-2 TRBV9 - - TGTGCCAGCAGTTCTAGCCGGGAGCTGTTTTTT CASSSSRELFF
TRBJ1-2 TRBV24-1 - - TGTGCCACCAGTGATTCTCGGACAAGGTACTATGGCTACACCTTC CATSDSRTRYYGYTF
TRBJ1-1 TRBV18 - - TGTGCCAGCTCACAGGGGAGGGACACTGAAGCTTTCTTT CASSQGRDTEAFF
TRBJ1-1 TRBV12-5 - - TGTGCTAGTGGTCCCGTGGCGGAGAGACCAAAAGCTTTCTTT CASGPVAERPKAFF
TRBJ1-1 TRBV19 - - TGTGCCAGTAGTATTAGCCGGGTCGCGGCTAGATCGGCTTTCTTT CASSISRVAARSAFF
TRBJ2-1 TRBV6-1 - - TGTGCCAGCAGTGAAGCGTATCGGGGGACGGGGAATGAGCAGTTCTTC CASSEAYRGTGNEQFF
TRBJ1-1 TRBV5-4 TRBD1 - TGTGCCAGCAGCATAGGGACAGGGGGCGAGTTGGGTCGGAACACTGAAGCTTTCTTT CASSIGTGGELGRNTEAFF
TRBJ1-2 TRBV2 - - TGTGCCAGCAGTCCCGGAGGGGCCTATGGCTACACCTTC CASSPGGAYGYTF
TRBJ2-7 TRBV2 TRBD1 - TGTGCCAGCAGTGACAGGGGGCGAGTAATTATATTC CASSDRGRVIIF
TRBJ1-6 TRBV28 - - TGTGCCAGCAGTACAGGAAATTCACCCCTCCACTTT CASSTGNSPLHF
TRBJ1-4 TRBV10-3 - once TGTGCCATCAGTGAGTCTGGCAGGGATGAAAAACTGTTTTTT CAISESGRDEKLFF
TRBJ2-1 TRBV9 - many TGTGCCAGCAGCACCATTATGAAGGGGGAGGGCCTCCATGAGCAGTTCTTC CASSTIMKGEGLHEQFF
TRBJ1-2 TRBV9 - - TGTGCCAGCAGCGTAGATTCGGCCCAGGGGATAGGTGGCTACACCTTC CASSVDSAQGIGGYTF
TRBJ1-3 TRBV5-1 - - TGCGCCAGCAGCCGGACAAACTCTGGAAACACCATATATTTT CASSRTNSGNTIYF
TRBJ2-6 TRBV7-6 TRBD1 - TGTGCCAGCAGTTCTGGGACAGGGCGGGTTGGGGCCAACGTCCTGACTTTC CASSSGTGRVGANVLTF
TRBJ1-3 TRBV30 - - TGTGCCTGGACGACCCGTCGCTCCCAGAAGTACGCGGGTAACACCATATATTTT CAWTTRRSQKYAGNTIYF
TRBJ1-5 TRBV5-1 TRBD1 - TGCGCCAGCAGCTTAGATGGGACAGTTAGCAATCAGCCCCAGCATTTT CASSLDGTVSNQPQHF
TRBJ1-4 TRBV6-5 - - TGTGCCAGCCGCAACCTCAGGCCCGAAAAACTGTTTTTT CASRNLRPEKLFF
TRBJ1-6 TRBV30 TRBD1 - TGTGCCTGGACCGGGACAGATAATTCACCCCTCCACTTT CAWTGTDNSPLHF
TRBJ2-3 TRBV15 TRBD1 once TGTGCCACCGAGGACAGGGTCCTGGCAGATACGCAGTATTTT CATEDRVLADTQYF
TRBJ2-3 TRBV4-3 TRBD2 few TGCGCCAGCAGCCAAGGACTAGCGGGAGCTCTCGATACGCAGTATTTT CASSQGLAGALDTQYF
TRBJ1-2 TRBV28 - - TGTGCCAGCAGTTCCACGTCCGGGGGCTACACCTTC CASSSTSGGYTF
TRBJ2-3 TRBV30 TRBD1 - TGTGCCTGGAGTGACACAGGGGGTACAGATACGCAGTATTTT CAWSDTGGTDTQYF
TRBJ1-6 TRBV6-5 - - TGTGCCAGCAGGGTTAACAGCCATTCACCCCTCCACTTT CASRVNSHSPLHF
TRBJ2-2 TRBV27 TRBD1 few TGTGCCAGCAGGGCGGGACAGGACAACACCGGGGAGCTGTTTTTT CASRAGQDNTGELFF
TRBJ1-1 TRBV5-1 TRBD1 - TGCGCCAGCAGCTCCCTTACAGGGGCGAACACTGAAGCTTTCTTT CASSSLTGANTEAFF
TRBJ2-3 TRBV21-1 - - TGTGCCAGCAGATACACCGGCAGGCTAGCGGGCGACCCGGCCACAGATACGCAGTATTTT CASRYTGRLAGDPATDTQYF
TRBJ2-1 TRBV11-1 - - TGTGCCAGCAGCTTAGCTGGCAGGGCTATTGGTGAGCAGTTCTTC CASSLAGRAIGEQFF
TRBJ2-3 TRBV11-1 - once TGTGCCAGCAGCCCCTTACAGGGAGGGTCCACAGATACGCAGTATTTT CASSPLQGGSTDTQYF
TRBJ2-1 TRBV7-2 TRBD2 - TGTGCCAGCAGCCCCGGGGGACTAGCGGGAGCCAATGAGCAGTTCTTC CASSPGGLAGANEQFF
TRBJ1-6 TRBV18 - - TGTGCCAGCTCACCGGTAACAGGGCTTAATTCACCCCTCCACTTT CASSPVTGLNSPLHF
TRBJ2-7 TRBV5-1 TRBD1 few TGCGCCAGCAGCTTGGCCGGTTACAGGGGAAACGAGCAGTACTTC CASSLAGYRGNEQYF
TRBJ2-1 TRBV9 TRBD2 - TGTGCCAGCAGCGTATCGGGAGGATCCTACAATGAGCAGTTCTTC CASSVSGGSYNEQFF